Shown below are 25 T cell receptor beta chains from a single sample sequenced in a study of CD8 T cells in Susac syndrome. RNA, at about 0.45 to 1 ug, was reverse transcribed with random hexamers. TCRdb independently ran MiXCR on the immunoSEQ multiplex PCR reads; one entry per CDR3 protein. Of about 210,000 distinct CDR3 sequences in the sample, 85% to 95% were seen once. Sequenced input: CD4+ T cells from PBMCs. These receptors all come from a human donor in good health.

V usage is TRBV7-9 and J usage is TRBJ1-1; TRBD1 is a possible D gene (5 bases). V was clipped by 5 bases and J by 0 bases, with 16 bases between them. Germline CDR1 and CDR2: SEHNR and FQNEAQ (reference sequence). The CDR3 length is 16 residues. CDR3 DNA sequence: TGTGCCAGCAGCCCCCCCCTCGGGACGATGAACACTGAAGCTTTCTTT. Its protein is CASSPPLGTMNTEAFF.

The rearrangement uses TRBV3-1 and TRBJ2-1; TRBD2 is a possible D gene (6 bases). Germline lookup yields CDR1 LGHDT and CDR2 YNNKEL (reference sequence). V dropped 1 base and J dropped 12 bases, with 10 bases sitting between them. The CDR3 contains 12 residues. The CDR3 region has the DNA TGTGCCAGCAGCCAAGTAGGGACTCGGCAGTTCTTC. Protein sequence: CASSQVGTRQFF.

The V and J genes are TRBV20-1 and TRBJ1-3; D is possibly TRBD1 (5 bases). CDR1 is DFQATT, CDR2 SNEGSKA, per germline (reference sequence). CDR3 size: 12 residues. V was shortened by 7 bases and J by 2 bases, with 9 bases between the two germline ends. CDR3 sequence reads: CSGGSTGNTIYF. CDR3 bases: TGCAGTGGGGGGAGCACTGGAAACACCATATATTTT.

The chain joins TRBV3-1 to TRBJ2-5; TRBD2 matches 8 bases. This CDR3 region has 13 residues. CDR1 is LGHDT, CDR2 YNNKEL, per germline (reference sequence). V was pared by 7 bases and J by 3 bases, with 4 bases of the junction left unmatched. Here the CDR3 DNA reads TGTGCCAGCAACCGGGGGGGGGAAGAGACCCAGTACTTC. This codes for CASNRGGEETQYF.

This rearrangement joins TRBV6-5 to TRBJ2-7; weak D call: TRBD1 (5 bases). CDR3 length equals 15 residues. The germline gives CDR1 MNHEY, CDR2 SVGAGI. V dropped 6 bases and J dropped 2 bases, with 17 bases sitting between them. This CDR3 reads CASSKGPQGAYEQYV. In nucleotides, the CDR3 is TGTGCCAGCAGCAAAGGACCTCAAGGGGCCTACGAGCAGTACGTC.

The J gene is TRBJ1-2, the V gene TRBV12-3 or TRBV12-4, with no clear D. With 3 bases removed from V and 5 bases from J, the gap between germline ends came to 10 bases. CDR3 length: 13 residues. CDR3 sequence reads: CASSLGNAYGYTF. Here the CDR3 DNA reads TGTGCCAGCAGTTTGGGGAACGCTTATGGCTACACCTTC.

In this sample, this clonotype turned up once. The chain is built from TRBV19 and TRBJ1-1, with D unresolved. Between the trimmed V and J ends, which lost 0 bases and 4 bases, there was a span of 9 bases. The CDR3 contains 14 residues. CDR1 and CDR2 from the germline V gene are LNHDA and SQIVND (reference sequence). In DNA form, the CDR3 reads TGTGCCAGTAGTATAGAGGGTGCGGGCACTGAAGCTTTCTTT. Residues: CASSIEGAGTEAFF.

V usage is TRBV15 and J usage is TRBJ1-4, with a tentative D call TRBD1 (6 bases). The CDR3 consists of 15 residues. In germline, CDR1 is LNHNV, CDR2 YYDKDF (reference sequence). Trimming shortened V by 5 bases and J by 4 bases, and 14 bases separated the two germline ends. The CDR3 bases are TGTGCCACCAGCTCCCCATGGGGGCTTAATGAAAAACTGTTTTTT. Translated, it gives CATSSPWGLNEKLFF.

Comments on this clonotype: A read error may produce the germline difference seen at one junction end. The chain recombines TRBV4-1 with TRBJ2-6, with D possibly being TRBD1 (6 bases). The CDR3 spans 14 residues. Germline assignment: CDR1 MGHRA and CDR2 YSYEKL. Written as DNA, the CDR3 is TGCGCCAGCAGTCAAGGGGGTGGGGCCAACGTCCTGACTTTC. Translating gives CASSQGGGANVLTF.

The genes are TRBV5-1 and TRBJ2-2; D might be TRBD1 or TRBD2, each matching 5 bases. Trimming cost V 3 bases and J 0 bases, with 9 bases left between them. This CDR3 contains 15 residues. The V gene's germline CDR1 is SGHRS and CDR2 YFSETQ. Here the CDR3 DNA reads TGCGCCAGCAGCTGGGACGGACCGAACACCGGGGAGCTGTTTTTT. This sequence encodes CASSWDGPNTGELFF.

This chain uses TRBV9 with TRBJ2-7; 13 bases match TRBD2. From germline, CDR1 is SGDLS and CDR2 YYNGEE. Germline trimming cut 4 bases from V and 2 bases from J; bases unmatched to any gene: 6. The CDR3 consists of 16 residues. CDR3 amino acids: CASSPPGLAGTYEQYV. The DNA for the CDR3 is TGTGCCAGCAGCCCCCCGGGACTAGCGGGAACCTACGAGCAGTACGTC.

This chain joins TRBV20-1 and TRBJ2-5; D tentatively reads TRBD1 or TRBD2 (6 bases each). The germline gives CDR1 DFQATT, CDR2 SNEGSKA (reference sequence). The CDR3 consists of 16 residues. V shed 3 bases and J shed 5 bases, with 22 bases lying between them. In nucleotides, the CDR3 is TGCAGTGCTAGCGGGGGACACCATAATTCAGGGGAGACCCAGTACTTC. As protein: CSASGGHHNSGETQYF.

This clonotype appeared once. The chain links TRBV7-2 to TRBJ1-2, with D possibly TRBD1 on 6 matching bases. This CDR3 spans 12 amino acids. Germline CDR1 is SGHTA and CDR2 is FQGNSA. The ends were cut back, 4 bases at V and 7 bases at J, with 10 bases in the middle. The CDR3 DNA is TGTGCCAGCAGCTCGTCAGGGGTTGGCTACACCTTC. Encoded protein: CASSSSGVGYTF.

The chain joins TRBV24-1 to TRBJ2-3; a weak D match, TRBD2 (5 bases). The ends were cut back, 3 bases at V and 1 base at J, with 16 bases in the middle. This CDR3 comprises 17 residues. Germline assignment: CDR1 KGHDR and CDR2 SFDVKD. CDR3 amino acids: CATSDPLRGLGTDTQYF. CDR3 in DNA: TGTGCCACCAGTGATCCCCTGAGAGGGTTGGGCACAGATACGCAGTATTTT.

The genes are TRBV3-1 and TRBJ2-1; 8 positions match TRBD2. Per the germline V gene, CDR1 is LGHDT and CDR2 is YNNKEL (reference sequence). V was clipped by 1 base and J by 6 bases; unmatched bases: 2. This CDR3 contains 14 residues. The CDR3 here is CASSQAAGVNEQFF. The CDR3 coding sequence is TGTGCCAGCAGCCAAGCAGCGGGAGTCAATGAGCAGTTCTTC.

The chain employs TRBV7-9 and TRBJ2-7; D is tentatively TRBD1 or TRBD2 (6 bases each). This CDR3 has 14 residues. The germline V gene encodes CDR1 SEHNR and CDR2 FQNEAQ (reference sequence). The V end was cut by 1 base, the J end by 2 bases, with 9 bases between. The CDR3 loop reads CASSLEGGAYEQYV. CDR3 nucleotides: TGTGCCAGCAGCTTAGAGGGGGGAGCCTACGAGCAGTACGTC.

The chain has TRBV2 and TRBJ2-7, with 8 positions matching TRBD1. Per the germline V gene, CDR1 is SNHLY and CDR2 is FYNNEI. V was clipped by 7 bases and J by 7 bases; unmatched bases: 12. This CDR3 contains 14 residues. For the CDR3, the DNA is TGTGCCAGCACCACCGGGACAGGCATGAGGGAGCAGTACGTC. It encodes CASTTGTGMREQYV.

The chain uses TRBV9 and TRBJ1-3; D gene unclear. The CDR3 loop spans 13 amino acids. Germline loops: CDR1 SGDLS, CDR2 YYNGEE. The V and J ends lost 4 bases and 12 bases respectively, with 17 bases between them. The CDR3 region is CASSLFLGSVIYF. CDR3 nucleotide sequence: TGTGCCAGCAGCTTATTCTTGGGTTCTGTCATATATTTT.

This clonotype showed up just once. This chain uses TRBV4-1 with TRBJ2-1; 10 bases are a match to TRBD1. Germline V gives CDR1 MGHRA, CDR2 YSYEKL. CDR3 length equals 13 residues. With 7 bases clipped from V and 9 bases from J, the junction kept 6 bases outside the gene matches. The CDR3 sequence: CASTMDRGSEQFF. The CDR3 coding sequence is TGCGCCAGCACCATGGACAGGGGGAGTGAGCAGTTCTTC.

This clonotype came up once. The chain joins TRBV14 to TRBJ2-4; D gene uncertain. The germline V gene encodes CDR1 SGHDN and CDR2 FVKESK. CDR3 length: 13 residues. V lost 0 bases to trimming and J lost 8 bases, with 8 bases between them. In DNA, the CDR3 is TGTGCCAGCAGCCAAGATCCCCCACACATTCAGTACTTC. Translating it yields CASSQDPPHIQYF.

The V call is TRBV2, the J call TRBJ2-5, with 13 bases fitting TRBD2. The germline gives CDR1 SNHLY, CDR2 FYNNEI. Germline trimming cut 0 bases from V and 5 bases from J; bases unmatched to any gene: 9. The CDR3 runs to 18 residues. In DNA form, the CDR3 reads TGTGCCAGCAGTGAAGCTTGGGGAGGACTAGCGGGAGACGAGACCCAGTACTTC. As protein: CASSEAWGGLAGDETQYF.

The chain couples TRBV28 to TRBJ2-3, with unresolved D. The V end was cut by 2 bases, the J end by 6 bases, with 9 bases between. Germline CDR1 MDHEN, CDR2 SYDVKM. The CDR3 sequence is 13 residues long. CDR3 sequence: CASSLSQADTQYF. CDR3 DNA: TGTGCCAGCAGTTTAAGTCAGGCCGATACGCAGTATTTT.

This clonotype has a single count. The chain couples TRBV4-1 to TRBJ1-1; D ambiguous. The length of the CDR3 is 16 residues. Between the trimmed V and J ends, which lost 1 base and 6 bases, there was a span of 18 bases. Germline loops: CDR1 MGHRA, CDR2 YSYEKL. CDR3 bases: TGCGCCAGCAGCCAAGCCGGGCGGGTGGGTGGCGCTGAAGCTTTCTTT. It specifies CASSQAGRVGGAEAFF.

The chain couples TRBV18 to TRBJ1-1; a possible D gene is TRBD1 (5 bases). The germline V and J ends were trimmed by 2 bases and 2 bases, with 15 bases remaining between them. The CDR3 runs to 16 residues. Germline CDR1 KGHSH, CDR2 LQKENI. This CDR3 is CASSPALDRPNTEAFF. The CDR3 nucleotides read TGTGCCAGCTCACCAGCTCTCGACAGACCAAACACTGAAGCTTTCTTT.

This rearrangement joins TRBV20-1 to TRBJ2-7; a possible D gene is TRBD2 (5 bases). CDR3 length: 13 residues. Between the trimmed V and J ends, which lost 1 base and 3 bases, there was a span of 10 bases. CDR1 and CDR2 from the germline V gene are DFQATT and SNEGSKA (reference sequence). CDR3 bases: TGCAGTGCTAGAGTCGGGAAGGGCTACGAGCAGTACGTC. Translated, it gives CSARVGKGYEQYV.